A selection of T cell receptor beta chains follows, all from one sample in a study of shared clonotypes between healthy human individuals. Clones were read by immunoSEQ multiplex PCR, and TCRdb kept only the in-frame ones, dropping some. The sample records some 240,000 clones, 60% to 80% being singletons. The specimen was memory CD4+ T cells sorted from blood. All receptors derive from a young man in good health. CDR3s include the opening cysteine and the closing phenylalanine or tryptophan. A D gene is named only where the DNA matches it firmly. Size values are once, few and many counts, or a class for expanded clones, and some rows have none.

v_gene	j_gene	d_gene	abundance	CDR3aa	CDR3nt
TRBV7-2	TRBJ2-5	-	-	CASSQGLVETQYF	TGTGCCAGCAGCCAGGGACTTGTAGAGACCCAGTACTTC
TRBV5-4	TRBJ1-2	TRBD1	-	CASSHKGGRDRERYGYTF	TGTGCCAGCAGCCACAAAGGTGGTCGAGACAGGGAAAGGTATGGCTACACCTTC
TRBV11-2	TRBJ2-1	TRBD1	-	CASSPGTGAYNGQFF	TGTGCCAGCAGCCCCGGGACAGGGGCCTACAATGGGCAGTTCTTC
TRBV11-2	TRBJ2-3	-	-	CASSLEGGSSFTDTQYF	TGTGCCAGCAGCTTAGAAGGGGGATCTTCATTCACAGATACGCAGTATTTT
TRBV2	TRBJ2-3	TRBD2	-	CASGLAGVTDTQYF	TGTGCCAGCGGTCTAGCGGGAGTGACCGATACGCAGTATTTT
TRBV11-3	TRBJ2-3	TRBD2	-	CASSLGGRGPDTQYF	TGTGCCAGCAGCTTAGGCGGGAGGGGTCCAGATACGCAGTATTTT
TRBV12-5	TRBJ2-3	TRBD2	many	CAKRGGADTQYF	TGTGCTAAGCGGGGGGGAGCAGATACGCAGTATTTT
TRBV15	TRBJ2-7	TRBD1	-	CATSRRDRGQEQYF	TGTGCCACCAGCAGGCGGGACAGGGGGCAAGAGCAGTACTTC
TRBV7-8	TRBJ2-3	TRBD2	-	CASSARRGGSTDTQYF	TGTGCCAGCAGCGCTCGAAGGGGAGGGAGCACAGATACGCAGTATTTT
TRBV6-1	TRBJ1-5	-	-	CASSVTDYSNQPQHF	TGTGCCAGCAGTGTGACAGATTATAGCAATCAGCCCCAGCATTTT
TRBV4-2	TRBJ2-7	-	-	CASSQDLTGSSYEQYF	TGTGCCAGCAGCCAAGATCTCACGGGTAGCTCCTACGAGCAGTACTTC
TRBV18	TRBJ2-3	-	few	CASSPPWQGGLTDTQYF	TGTGCCAGCTCACCACCTTGGCAGGGGGGACTCACAGATACGCAGTATTTT
TRBV19	TRBJ1-5	-	-	CASIRDSNSNQPQHF	TGTGCCAGTATTCGTGACAGCAATAGCAATCAGCCCCAGCATTTT
TRBV7-9	TRBJ2-1	TRBD2	-	CASSRTSGRGHVGEQFF	TGTGCCAGCAGCCGGACTAGCGGGAGGGGCCACGTCGGTGAGCAGTTCTTC
TRBV6-5	TRBJ2-5	TRBD2	-	CASSYSPSAGGETQYF	TGTGCCAGCAGTTACTCTCCAAGCGCGGGAGGAGAGACCCAGTACTTC
TRBV18	TRBJ2-7	TRBD2	-	CASQLQPPGTSGGNSWEQYF	TGTGCCAGCCAGCTCCAGCCTCCCGGGACTAGCGGAGGGAACAGCTGGGAGCAGTACTTC
TRBV5-5	TRBJ2-7	-	-	CASNGESSYEQYF	TGTGCCAGCAACGGAGAGAGCTCCTACGAGCAGTACTTC
TRBV5-1	TRBJ2-5	TRBD2	-	CASSLERGGGTQETQYF	TGCGCCAGCAGCTTGGAACGCGGGGGTGGAACGCAAGAGACCCAGTACTTC
TRBV2	TRBJ2-1	-	few	CARSEFRNEQFF	TGTGCCAGGAGCGAGTTTAGGAATGAGCAGTTCTTC
TRBV5-1	TRBJ2-1	TRBD1	-	CASGEVRGLNNEQFF	TGCGCCAGCGGTGAAGTCAGGGGGCTGAACAATGAGCAGTTCTTC
TRBV6-5	TRBJ1-2	-	few	CASSLTQGYGYTF	TGTGCCAGCAGCCTTACTCAGGGGTATGGCTACACCTTC
TRBV28	TRBJ1-5	TRBD1	-	CASSFMDREGQPQHF	TGTGCCAGCAGTTTTATGGACAGGGAAGGACAGCCCCAGCATTTT
TRBV7-2	TRBJ2-2	-	few	CVLRGSGGATGELFF	TGTGTCCTGAGGGGGAGCGGAGGGGCCACCGGGGAGCTGTTTTTT
TRBV19	TRBJ2-3	-	-	CASSLFDTQYF	TGTGCCAGTAGTCTCTTTGATACGCAGTATTTT
TRBV7-9	TRBJ1-1	-	few	CASSLRFRSESEAFF	TGTGCCAGCAGCTTAAGGTTCCGTTCCGAGAGTGAAGCTTTCTTT
TRBV18	TRBJ2-7	TRBD2	-	CASSLGTSDSYEQYF	TGTGCCAGCTCGTTAGGGACTAGCGACTCCTACGAGCAGTACTTC
TRBV7-2	TRBJ2-7	-	-	CASSLAQGLAYEQYF	TGTGCCAGCAGCTTAGCGCAGGGTCTCGCGTACGAGCAGTACTTC
TRBV19	TRBJ1-5	-	-	CASRGQGSRSNQPQHF	TGTGCCAGTAGGGGTCAGGGGTCCAGGAGCAATCAGCCCCAGCATTTT
TRBV25-1	TRBJ2-3	TRBD2	-	CASSEKTSGTDTQYF	TGTGCCAGCAGTGAAAAAACTAGCGGCACAGATACGCAGTATTTT
TRBV5-1	TRBJ2-1	-	-	CASSSDRYNEQFF	TGCGCCAGCAGCTCGGACAGATACAATGAGCAGTTCTTC
TRBV6-1	TRBJ1-1	TRBD1	-	CASSDLAGTENTEAFF	TGTGCCAGCAGTGACCTTGCCGGGACAGAGAACACTGAAGCTTTCTTT
TRBV5-1	TRBJ2-7	TRBD1	few	CAKGQSSYEQYF	TGCGCTAAGGGACAGAGCTCCTACGAGCAGTACTTC
TRBV5-4	TRBJ2-1	-	once	CASSWDWVSSYNEQFF	TGTGCCAGCAGCTGGGACTGGGTGAGCTCCTACAATGAGCAGTTCTTC
TRBV5-4	TRBJ2-1	TRBD1	few	CASSLRTGQYNEQFF	TGTGCCAGCAGCTTAAGGACAGGGCAGTACAATGAGCAGTTCTTC
TRBV6-1	TRBJ2-1	TRBD2	-	CASNGWTSGISEQFF	TGTGCCAGCAATGGGTGGACTAGCGGGATCTCTGAGCAGTTCTTC
TRBV5-1	TRBJ2-1	TRBD1	-	CASSPGTETYNEQFF	TGCGCCAGCAGCCCCGGGACAGAGACTTACAATGAGCAGTTCTTC
TRBV11-2	TRBJ2-5	-	once	CASSGEGETQYF	TGTGCCAGCAGCGGAGAGGGGGAGACCCAGTACTTC
TRBV15	TRBJ1-5	-	-	CATSRVRGLFQPQHF	TGTGCCACCAGCAGAGTCAGAGGGCTGTTCCAGCCCCAGCATTTT
TRBV6-6	TRBJ2-1	-	many	CASSPQGGNEQFF	TGTGCCAGCAGTCCCCAAGGGGGGAATGAGCAGTTCTTC
TRBV9	TRBJ2-1	-	once	CASSARWGSYNEQFF	TGTGCCAGCAGCGCCCGTTGGGGCTCTTACAATGAGCAGTTCTTC
TRBV4-1	TRBJ2-7	TRBD1	-	CASSPAGGRSYEQYF	TGCGCCAGCAGCCCAGCAGGGGGTCGCTCCTACGAGCAGTACTTC